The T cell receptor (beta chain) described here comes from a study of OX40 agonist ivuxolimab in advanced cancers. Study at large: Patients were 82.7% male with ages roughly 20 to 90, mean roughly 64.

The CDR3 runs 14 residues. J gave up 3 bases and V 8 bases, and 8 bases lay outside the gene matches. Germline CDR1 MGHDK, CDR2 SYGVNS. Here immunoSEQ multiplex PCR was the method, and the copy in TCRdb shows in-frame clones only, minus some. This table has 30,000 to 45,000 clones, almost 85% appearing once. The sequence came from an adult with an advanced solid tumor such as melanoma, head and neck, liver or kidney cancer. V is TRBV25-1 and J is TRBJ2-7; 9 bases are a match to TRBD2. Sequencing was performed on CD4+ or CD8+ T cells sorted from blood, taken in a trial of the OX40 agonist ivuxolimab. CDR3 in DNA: TGTGCCAGCCGGATAGATAGCGGGGGCTACGAGCAGTACTTC. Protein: CASRIDSGGYEQYF.